This T cell receptor beta chain was profiled in a study of T cell responses to AZD1222 COVID-19 vaccine. The germline gives CDR1 WNHNN, CDR2 SYGVQD (reference sequence). CDR3 length: 13 residues. Trimming removed 6 bases from V and 10 bases from J, with 19 bases in between. TCRdb keeps only in-frame clones here, not all; method: immunoSEQ multiplex PCR. The sample yields 160,000 or so clones, 90% seen once. This chain uses TRBV10-1 with TRBJ2-7; D may be TRBD2 (5 bases). Sequencing used peripheral blood, obtained 28 days after the second AZD1222 dose. The TCR originated in an adult who received the AZD1222 COVID-19 vaccine. The CDR3 region is CASSPTGSKKQYF. Written as DNA, the CDR3 is TGCGCCAGCAGCCCTACGGGGAGCAAGAAACAGTACTTC.